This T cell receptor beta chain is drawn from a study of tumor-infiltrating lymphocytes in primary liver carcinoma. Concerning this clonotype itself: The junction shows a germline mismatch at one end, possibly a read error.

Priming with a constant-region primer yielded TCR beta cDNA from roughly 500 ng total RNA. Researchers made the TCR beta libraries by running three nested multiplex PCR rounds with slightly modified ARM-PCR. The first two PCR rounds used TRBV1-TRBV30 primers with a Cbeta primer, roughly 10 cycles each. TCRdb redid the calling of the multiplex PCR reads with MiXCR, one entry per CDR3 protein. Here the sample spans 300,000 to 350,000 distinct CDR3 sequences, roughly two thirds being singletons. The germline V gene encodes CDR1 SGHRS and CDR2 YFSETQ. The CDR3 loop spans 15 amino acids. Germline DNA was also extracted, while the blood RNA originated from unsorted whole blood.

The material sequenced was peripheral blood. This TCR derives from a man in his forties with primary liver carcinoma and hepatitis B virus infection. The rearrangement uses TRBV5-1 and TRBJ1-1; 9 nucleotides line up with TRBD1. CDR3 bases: TGCGCCAGCATCTTGGAGACAGGGGGATTTACTGAAGCTTTCTTT. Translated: CASILETGGFTEAFF. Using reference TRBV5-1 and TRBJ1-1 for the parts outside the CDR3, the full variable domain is KAGVTQTPRYLIKTRGQQVTLSCSPISGHRSVSWYQQTPGQGLQFLFEYFSETQRNKGNFPGRFSGRQFSNSRSEMNVSTLELGDSALYLCASILETGGFTEAFFGQGTRLTVV.